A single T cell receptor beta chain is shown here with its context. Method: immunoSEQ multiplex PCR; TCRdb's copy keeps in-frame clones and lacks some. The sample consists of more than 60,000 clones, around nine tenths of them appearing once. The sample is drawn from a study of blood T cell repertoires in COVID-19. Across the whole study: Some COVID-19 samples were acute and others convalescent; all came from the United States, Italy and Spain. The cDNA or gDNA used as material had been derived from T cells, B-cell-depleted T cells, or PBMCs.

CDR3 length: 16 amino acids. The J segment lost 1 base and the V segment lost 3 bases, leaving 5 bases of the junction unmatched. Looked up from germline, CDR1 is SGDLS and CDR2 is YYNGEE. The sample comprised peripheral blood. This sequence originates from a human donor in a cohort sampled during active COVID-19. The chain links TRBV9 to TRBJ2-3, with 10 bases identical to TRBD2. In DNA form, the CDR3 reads TGTGCCAGCAGCGAGGGTAGCGGGGGGCGCACAGATACGCAGTATTTT. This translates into CASSEGSGGRTDTQYF.